A selection of T cell receptor beta chains follows, all from one sample in a study of identifying expanded T cells in peripheral blood. This table comes from immunoSEQ multiplex PCR, and its TCRdb copy is limited to in-frame clones, with some not included. The data contain around 100,000 clones, around 88% of them singletons. Sequencing was carried out using blood. The receptors were sampled from a person aged 18 to 69 in good health. Each CDR3 is given with its conserved first and last residue. A D gene is named only where the DNA matches it firmly. A row's size may be missing; if present it is once, few, many or a size class.

v_gene: TRBV27
abundance: NA
d_gene: TRBD2
j_gene: TRBJ2-7
CDR3aa: CASSLRPRAGGPYEQYF
CDR3nt: TGTGCCAGCAGTCTCCGCCCGCGGGCGGGGGGGCCTTACGAGCAGTACTTC

v_gene: TRBV6-5
abundance: NA
d_gene: NA
j_gene: TRBJ1-1
CDR3aa: CASSYNRAGEAFF
CDR3nt: TGTGCCAGCAGTTACAATCGGGCGGGAGAAGCTTTCTTT

v_gene: TRBV7-2
abundance: NA
d_gene: NA
j_gene: TRBJ1-3
CDR3aa: CASSLTAGQPIGNTIYF
CDR3nt: TGTGCCAGCAGCTTAACCGCGGGACAACCGATTGGAAACACCATATATTTT

v_gene: TRBV6-5
abundance: NA
d_gene: TRBD2
j_gene: TRBJ2-7
CDR3aa: CASWEGSEQYF
CDR3nt: TGTGCCAGCTGGGAGGGGTCCGAGCAGTACTTC

v_gene: TRBV21-1
abundance: NA
d_gene: NA
j_gene: TRBJ2-3
CDR3aa: CASSKDFPGRAGISTDTQYF
CDR3nt: TGTGCCAGCAGCAAAGACTTCCCTGGCCGAGCGGGGATTAGCACAGATACGCAGTATTTT

v_gene: TRBV4-1
abundance: NA
d_gene: NA
j_gene: TRBJ1-1
CDR3aa: CASSPRLGQPEAFF
CDR3nt: TGCGCCAGCAGCCCCCGTTTGGGACAACCTGAAGCTTTCTTT

v_gene: TRBV4-1
abundance: NA
d_gene: TRBD1
j_gene: TRBJ1-1
CDR3aa: CASWQGASHAEAFF
CDR3nt: TGCGCCTCCTGGCAGGGGGCCAGCCACGCTGAAGCTTTCTTT

v_gene: TRBV5-6
abundance: NA
d_gene: TRBD2
j_gene: TRBJ2-1
CDR3aa: CASSLLGLAGFSSYNEQFF
CDR3nt: TGTGCCAGCAGCTTATTGGGACTAGCGGGGTTCAGTTCCTACAATGAGCAGTTCTTC

v_gene: TRBV7-9
abundance: once
d_gene: NA
j_gene: TRBJ1-2
CDR3aa: CASSPLGVANYGYTF
CDR3nt: TGTGCCAGCAGCCCCCTTGGGGTAGCTAACTATGGCTACACCTTC

v_gene: TRBV6-5
abundance: NA
d_gene: TRBD2
j_gene: TRBJ2-7
CDR3aa: CASGTSGGHEQYF
CDR3nt: TGTGCCAGCGGGACTAGCGGGGGCCACGAGCAGTACTTC

v_gene: TRBV9
abundance: NA
d_gene: TRBD1
j_gene: TRBJ2-6
CDR3aa: CASSVAGQGALGGANVLTF
CDR3nt: TGTGCCAGCAGCGTAGCCGGACAGGGGGCGCTCGGTGGGGCCAACGTCCTGACTTTC

v_gene: TRBV6-5
abundance: NA
d_gene: NA
j_gene: TRBJ2-7
CDR3aa: CASKRFDEQYF
CDR3nt: TGTGCCAGCAAGCGGTTCGACGAGCAGTACTTC

v_gene: TRBV7-8
abundance: NA
d_gene: NA
j_gene: TRBJ2-5
CDR3aa: CASSLGSETQYF
CDR3nt: TGTGCCAGCAGCTTGGGCTCCGAGACCCAGTACTTC

v_gene: TRBV7-6
abundance: NA
d_gene: TRBD1
j_gene: TRBJ1-1
CDR3aa: CASSWGQGNTEAFF
CDR3nt: TGTGCCAGCAGCTGGGGACAGGGGAACACTGAAGCTTTCTTT

v_gene: TRBV28
abundance: once
d_gene: TRBD1
j_gene: TRBJ1-5
CDR3aa: CASSEGQGHSNQPQHF
CDR3nt: TGTGCCAGCAGTGAGGGACAGGGACATAGCAATCAGCCCCAGCATTTT

v_gene: TRBV7-9
abundance: NA
d_gene: NA
j_gene: TRBJ2-1
CDR3aa: CASSPSGRKDEQFF
CDR3nt: TGTGCCAGCAGCCCGAGTGGTCGGAAGGATGAGCAGTTCTTC

v_gene: TRBV5-1
abundance: few
d_gene: NA
j_gene: TRBJ2-7
CDR3aa: CASSLVGGRIIF
CDR3nt: TGCGCCAGCAGCTTGGTCGGGGGCAGGATAATCTTC

v_gene: TRBV27
abundance: NA
d_gene: NA
j_gene: TRBJ2-5
CDR3aa: CASSFHPASLSETQYF
CDR3nt: TGTGCCAGCAGTTTCCATCCCGCCTCCCTTTCGGAGACCCAGTACTTC

v_gene: TRBV15
abundance: NA
d_gene: NA
j_gene: TRBJ2-7
CDR3aa: CATSSGGPYEQYF
CDR3nt: TGTGCCACCAGCAGCGGGGGGCCCTACGAGCAGTACTTC

v_gene: TRBV5-1
abundance: few
d_gene: NA
j_gene: TRBJ1-5
CDR3aa: CASSLSGADQPQHF
CDR3nt: TGCGCCAGCAGCTTGTCGGGAGCAGATCAGCCCCAGCATTTT

v_gene: TRBV10-2
abundance: NA
d_gene: NA
j_gene: TRBJ2-5
CDR3aa: CASSGRQQETQYF
CDR3nt: TGCGCCAGCAGTGGACGGCAACAAGAGACCCAGTACTTC

v_gene: TRBV28
abundance: once
d_gene: NA
j_gene: TRBJ2-3
CDR3aa: CASSFFGDLVSTDTQYF
CDR3nt: TGTGCCAGCAGTTTCTTTGGGGATTTGGTTTCAACGGATACGCAGTATTTT

v_gene: TRBV19
abundance: NA
d_gene: NA
j_gene: TRBJ2-2
CDR3aa: CASYQGGELFF
CDR3nt: TGTGCCAGTTATCAGGGCGGGGAGCTGTTTTTT

v_gene: TRBV19
abundance: NA
d_gene: NA
j_gene: TRBJ1-6
CDR3aa: CASSAQGQSSYNSPLHF
CDR3nt: TGTGCCAGTAGTGCTCAAGGACAAAGCTCCTATAATTCACCCCTCCACTTT

v_gene: TRBV10-1
abundance: once
d_gene: NA
j_gene: TRBJ2-2
CDR3aa: CASRPGSQHRGAVF
CDR3nt: TGCGCCAGCAGGCCGGGGTCGCAACACCGGGGAGCTGTTTTT

v_gene: TRBV18
abundance: few
d_gene: TRBD1
j_gene: TRBJ1-1
CDR3aa: CASSSGGNTEAFF
CDR3nt: TGTGCCAGCTCCTCAGGGGGGAACACTGAAGCTTTCTTT

v_gene: TRBV7-8
abundance: once
d_gene: NA
j_gene: TRBJ2-1
CDR3aa: CASSWDSYNEQFF
CDR3nt: TGTGCCAGCAGCTGGGACTCCTACAATGAGCAGTTCTTC

v_gene: TRBV18
abundance: NA
d_gene: TRBD1
j_gene: TRBJ1-4
CDR3aa: CASSPSRQGLGEKLFF
CDR3nt: TGTGCCAGCTCACCATCCCGACAGGGCTTAGGTGAAAAACTGTTTTTT

v_gene: TRBV5-4
abundance: NA
d_gene: NA
j_gene: TRBJ2-7
CDR3aa: CASSLGGSSYEQYF
CDR3nt: TGTGCCAGCAGCTTGGGGGGATCGTCCTACGAGCAGTACTTC

v_gene: TRBV5-1
abundance: NA
d_gene: NA
j_gene: TRBJ1-5
CDR3aa: CASSLYGPNQPQHF
CDR3nt: TGCGCCAGCAGCTTGTATGGCCCTAATCAGCCCCAGCATTTT